The clone carrying this T cell receptor beta chain was recorded once. Germline V lookup: CDR1 SGHTA, CDR2 FQGNSA. Trimming took off 5 bases at V and 0 bases at J, with 13 bases between the two ends. There are 15 residues in the CDR3. The data were taken from a study of human T cells and chemical hapten exposure. One entry per CDR3 protein, called by TCRdb with MiXCR from the RACE reads. Of some 90,000 distinct CDR3 sequences listed, over 9.5% are singletons. The time point denotes: patch test 2, 6 weeks after DPC sensitization. Stated treatment: therapeutic diphenylcyclopropenone sensitization with weekly scalp DPC.

This TCR came from a woman aged 40 to 49 with alopecia areata. Some clones in this sample may be carry-over from other donors' samples. This specimen was whole blood, taken in connection with sensitization to the hapten diphenylcyclopropenone (DPC). The rearrangement uses TRBV7-2 and TRBJ1-1; D uncertain. DNA of the CDR3: TGTGCCAGCAGCCCACCAGCTAGATTGAACACTGAAGCTTTCTTT. Translated, it gives CASSPPARLNTEAFF.